Below are 21 T cell receptor beta chains sequenced from a single sample in a study of blood T cell repertoires in COVID-19. The assay was immunoSEQ multiplex PCR, and TCRdb's table has in-frame clones only and misses some. The data contain fewer than 300,000 clones, approximately 90% of them singletons. Sequenced input: PBMCs or T cells enriched from blood (not recorded which). Receptor source: a woman aged 25 to 39 who had recovered from COVID-19.

A single count supports this clone. The V gene is TRBV28, the J gene TRBJ2-6, with 9 positions matching TRBD1. CDR1 is MDHEN and CDR2 is SYDVKM in the germline V gene. The CDR3 sequence is 18 residues long. V lost 6 bases, J lost 0 bases, and 9 bases stayed unmatched. The CDR3 coding sequence is TGTGCCAGCAGCACGCGACAGGGGGTACTCTCTGGGGCCAACGTCCTGACTTTC. Residues: CASSTRQGVLSGANVLTF.

This sequence joins TRBV4-1 and TRBJ1-2; 7 nucleotides align to TRBD1. V shed 0 bases, J shed 5 bases, and the junction held 3 bases outside the gene matches. From germline, CDR1 is MGHRA and CDR2 YSYEKL. This CDR3 is 14 amino acids long. The DNA of the CDR3 is TGCGCCAGCAGCCAAGAGGGGACAGTTTATGGCTACACCTTC. This sequence encodes CASSQEGTVYGYTF.

V and J are TRBV30 and TRBJ2-1; D remains ambiguous. The CDR3 consists of 14 residues. V was pared by 0 bases and J by 0 bases, with 6 bases between. Germline loops: CDR1 GTSNPN, CDR2 SVGIG (reference sequence). CDR3 DNA: TGTGCCTGGAGTGTTAGCAGCTCCTACAATGAGCAGTTCTTC. This translates into CAWSVSSSYNEQFF. The variable domain in full, with the rest retrieved from reference TRBV30 and TRBJ2-1, is SQTIHQWPATLVQPVGSPLSLECTVEGTSNPNLYWYRQAAGRGLQLLFYSVGIGQISSEVPQNLSASRPQDRQFILSSKKLLLSDSGFYLCAWSVSSSYNEQFFGPGTRLTVL.

The chain employs TRBV25-1 and TRBJ2-5; possible D gene TRBD2, 6 bases. Germline V gene data show CDR1 as MGHDK and CDR2 as SYGVNS. This CDR3 is 16 amino acids long. The V gene lost 4 bases and the J gene lost 5 bases, with 20 bases spanning the gap. CDR3 coding DNA: TGTGCCAGCAGTGGCCATGGGAGGAACCTTGGGGAGACCCAGTACTTC. This encodes CASSGHGRNLGETQYF.

J is TRBJ1-2 and V is TRBV28; 8 bases line up with TRBD1. The germline CDR1 and CDR2 sequences are MDHEN and SYDVKM. V trimming: 2 bases; J trimming: 5 bases; junction bases outside the gene matches: 4. The CDR3 has 14 residues. The CDR3 sequence is CASSLAGQGYGYTF. CDR3 DNA: TGTGCCAGCAGTTTAGCTGGACAGGGATATGGCTACACCTTC.

The V call is TRBV10-3, the J call TRBJ2-4, with D perhaps TRBD2 (5 bases). V lost 2 bases to trimming and J lost 7 bases, with 12 bases between them. The germline gives CDR1 ENHRY, CDR2 SYGVKD. This CDR3 region has 14 residues. The CDR3, as DNA: TGTGCCATCAGTGAGGGAGAGGGTATGAACATTCAGTACTTC. Amino acids: CAISEGEGMNIQYF.

DNA for the CDR3: TGCGCCAGCAGCTTAATGTCGGGAGGGGGCACAGATACGCAGTATTTT. Protein sequence: CASSLMSGGGTDTQYF. This chain uses TRBV5-1 with TRBJ2-3; 8 nucleotides align to TRBD2. The CDR3 has 16 residues. V shed 2 bases, J shed 1 base, and the junction held 6 bases outside the gene matches. In germline, CDR1 is SGHRS, CDR2 YFSETQ.

This chain joins TRBV12-3 or TRBV12-4 and TRBJ2-7, with D possibly TRBD1 on 6 matching bases. V shed 10 bases and J shed 0 bases, with 13 bases lying between them. The CDR3 runs 13 residues. The CDR3: CATKQGSSYEQYF. CDR3 DNA sequence: TGTGCCACCAAACAGGGCAGCTCCTACGAGCAGTACTTC.

The V call is TRBV28, the J call TRBJ1-3, with D uncertain. The CDR3 length is 15 residues. V shed 0 bases and J shed 0 bases, with 6 bases lying between them. Germline values: CDR1 MDHEN, CDR2 SYDVKM. DNA for the CDR3: TGTGCCAGCAGTTTATGGGCTTCCTCTGGAAACACCATATATTTT. This gives the protein CASSLWASSGNTIYF. The full variable domain, completed using reference TRBV28 and TRBJ1-3, is DVKVTQSSRYLVKRTGEKVFLECVQDMDHENMFWYRQDPGLGLRLIYFSYDVKMKEKGDIPEGYSVSREKKERFSLILESASTNQTSMYLCASSLWASSGNTIYFGEGSWLTVV.

The chain has TRBV28 and TRBJ1-4; 9 bases are shared with TRBD1. CDR1 MDHEN and CDR2 SYDVKM come from the germline V gene. The CDR3 consists of 17 residues. V shed 4 bases and J 7 bases; nucleotides not matched to a gene: 13. The CDR3 loop reads CASSSIITGGGGEKLFF. The CDR3, as DNA: TGTGCCAGCAGTTCGATAATAACAGGGGGCGGGGGTGAAAAACTGTTTTTT.

This clone was recorded once. This chain links TRBV5-8 with TRBJ2-2; 7 nucleotides match TRBD1. The V and J ends lost 4 bases and 2 bases, in that order; junction bases with no gene match: 11. The CDR3 totals 17 residues. Per germline, CDR1 SGHTS and CDR2 YDEGEE. In nucleotides, the CDR3 is TGTGCCAGCAGCCTGGGACAGACACCCCTAAACACCGGGGAGCTGTTTTTT. Its protein product is CASSLGQTPLNTGELFF.

The chain links TRBV27 to TRBJ1-5; D call uncertain. The germline V and J ends were trimmed by 3 bases and 1 base, with 7 bases remaining between them. Germline values: CDR1 MNHEY, CDR2 SMNVEV (reference sequence). This CDR3 has 14 amino acids. This CDR3 reads CASSFGLSNQPQHF. CDR3 DNA: TGTGCCAGCAGTTTTGGGCTCAGCAATCAGCCCCAGCATTTT.

The V call is TRBV7-6, the J call TRBJ2-6, with a weak D call TRBD1 (5 bases). CDR1 SGHVS and CDR2 FNYEAQ come from the germline V gene. The length of the CDR3 is 18 residues. V shed 1 base and J shed 0 bases, with 13 bases lying between them. CDR3 DNA: TGTGCCAGCAGCTTAGTGCCCAGGGAAATCTCTGGGGCCAACGTCCTGACTTTC. Translating it yields CASSLVPREISGANVLTF.

About this clone: The sample carries other DNA sequences with the same CDR3. The rearrangement joins TRBV18 to TRBJ1-1; D may be TRBD1 (5 bases). The germline gives CDR1 KGHSH, CDR2 LQKENI. Trimming shortened V by 4 bases and J by 5 bases, and 11 bases separated the two germline ends. The CDR3 runs to 13 residues. The CDR3 sequence: CASSQGLDTEAFF. The DNA of the CDR3 is TGTGCCAGCTCACAGGGACTGGATACTGAAGCTTTCTTT.

This sequence joins TRBV18 and TRBJ2-5; the D gene is possibly TRBD2 (5 bases). The CDR3 totals 14 residues. Trimming left V 2 bases short and J 3 bases short, with 10 bases between. CDR1 KGHSH and CDR2 LQKENI come from the germline V gene. The CDR3 reads CASSPGGEKETQYF. In nucleotides, the CDR3 is TGTGCCAGCTCACCAGGAGGTGAGAAAGAGACCCAGTACTTC.

V usage is TRBV2 and J usage is TRBJ2-1; D remains unclear. The CDR3 spans 15 residues. The germline V gene encodes CDR1 SNHLY and CDR2 FYNNEI. V shed 5 bases and J shed 3 bases, with 14 bases lying between them. This CDR3 is CASSPLEDFYNEQFF. Here the CDR3 DNA reads TGTGCCAGCAGTCCCCTTGAGGATTTCTACAATGAGCAGTTCTTC. The entire variable domain, with the rest obtained from reference TRBV2 and TRBJ2-1, is as follows: EPEVTQTPSHQVTQMGQEVILRCVPISNHLYFYWYRQILGQKVEFLVSFYNNEISEKSEIFDDQFSVERPDGSNFTLKIRSTKLEDSAMYFCASSPLEDFYNEQFFGPGTRLTVL.

This clone turned up a few times. This chain links TRBV4-1 with TRBJ1-2, with D possibly being TRBD1 (6 bases). Germline lookup yields CDR1 MGHRA and CDR2 YSYEKL. The CDR3 is 19 amino acids. V was cut by 4 bases and J by 0 bases, with 24 bases left in between. DNA of the CDR3: TGCGCCAGCAGCCTCGGGCGAACAGGGTCCCCGTTAGCTAACTATGGCTACACCTTC. As protein: CASSLGRTGSPLANYGYTF.

The chain carries TRBV6-5 and TRBJ1-5; 10 bases are a match to TRBD1. V gave up 4 bases and J gave up 3 bases; unmatched junction bases: 6. The CDR3 has 16 amino acids. Per germline, CDR1 MNHEY and CDR2 SVGAGI. CDR3 DNA: TGTGCCAGCAGTTCCGGGACAGGGGCGATCAATCAGCCCCAGCATTTT. This gives the protein CASSSGTGAINQPQHF.

This rearrangement joins TRBV19 to TRBJ1-5; 7 bases line up with TRBD1. CDR3 length: 17 residues. Germline V gene lookup returns CDR1 LNHDA and CDR2 SQIVND (reference sequence). The J segment lost 0 bases and the V segment lost 4 bases, leaving 9 bases of the junction unmatched. CDR3: CASSRYTGADSNQPQHF. The CDR3 coding sequence is TGTGCCAGTAGTAGGTACACAGGGGCGGATAGCAATCAGCCCCAGCATTTT.

V is TRBV5-4 and J is TRBJ2-1; a possible D gene is TRBD1 (5 bases). The CDR3 runs 11 residues. V was trimmed by 6 bases and J by 9 bases, leaving 10 bases between them. CDR1 is SGHNT and CDR2 is YYREEE in the germline V gene (reference sequence). The DNA of the CDR3 is TGTGCCAGCATCCTTGGGGCTGAGCAGTTCTTC. Protein: CASILGAEQFF.

V is TRBV5-8 and J is TRBJ1-3, with TRBD1 as a possible D gene (6 bases). The CDR3 contains 18 residues. V lost 4 bases to trimming and J lost 0 bases, with 20 bases between them. Germline CDR1 reads SGHTS; CDR2 reads YDEGEE. CDR3 residues: CASSLGARSFFSGNTIYF. In nucleotides, the CDR3 is TGTGCCAGCAGCCTGGGGGCCAGGTCCTTTTTCTCTGGAAACACCATATATTTT. The entire variable domain, with the rest obtained from reference TRBV5-8 and TRBJ1-3, is as follows: EAGVTQSPTHLIKTRGQQATLRCSPISGHTSVYWYQQALGLGLQFLLWYDEGEERNRGNFPPRFSGRQFPNYSSELNVNALELEDSALYLCASSLGARSFFSGNTIYFGEGSWLTVV.